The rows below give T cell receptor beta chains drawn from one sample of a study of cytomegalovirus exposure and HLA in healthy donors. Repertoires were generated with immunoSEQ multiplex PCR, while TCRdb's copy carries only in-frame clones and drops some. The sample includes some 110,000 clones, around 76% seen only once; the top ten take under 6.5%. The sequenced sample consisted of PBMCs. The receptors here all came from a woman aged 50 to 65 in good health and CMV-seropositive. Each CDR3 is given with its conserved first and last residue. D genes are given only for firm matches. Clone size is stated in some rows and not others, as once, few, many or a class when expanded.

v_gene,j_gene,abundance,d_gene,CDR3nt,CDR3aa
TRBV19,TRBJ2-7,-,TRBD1,TGTGCCAGTAGTTCGGACCGACAGGGTTTTTCGTACGAGCAGTACTTC,CASSSDRQGFSYEQYF
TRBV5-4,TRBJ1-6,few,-,TGTGCCAGCAGCTCGGGACACCTTAATTCACCCCTCCACTTT,CASSSGHLNSPLHF
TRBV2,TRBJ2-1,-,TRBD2,TGTGCCAGCCTAGCGACTAGCGGGGGAAATGAGCAGTTCTTC,CASLATSGGNEQFF
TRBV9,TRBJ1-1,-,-,TGTGCCAGCAGCGCTTCTGGAGGACTGAACACTGAAGCTTTCTTT,CASSASGGLNTEAFF
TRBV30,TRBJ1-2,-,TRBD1,TGTGCCTGGAGTTCGGGGACAGGGAACTATGGCTACACCTTC,CAWSSGTGNYGYTF
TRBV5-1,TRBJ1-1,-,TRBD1,TGCGCCAGCAGCTTGGAGAACAGGGGGCTCACTGAAGCTTTCTTT,CASSLENRGLTEAFF
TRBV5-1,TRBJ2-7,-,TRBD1,TGCGCCAGCAGCTTGCAGGGACAGGGGGTCGACGAGCAGTACTTC,CASSLQGQGVDEQYF
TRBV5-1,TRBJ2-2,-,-,TGCGCCAGCAGCTTGTTTCGGGCGAACACCGGGGAGCTGTTTTTT,CASSLFRANTGELFF
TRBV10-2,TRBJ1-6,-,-,TGCGCCAGCAGGGAGCAATATAATTCACCCCTCCACTTT,CASREQYNSPLHF
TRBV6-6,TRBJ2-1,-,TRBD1,TGTGCCAGCGGGACAGGCCGGCCCCAGTTCTTC,CASGTGRPQFF
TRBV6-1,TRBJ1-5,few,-,TGTGCCACCAGGGTTCTGGGCCAGCCCCAGCATTTT,CATRVLGQPQHF
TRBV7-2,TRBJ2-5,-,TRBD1,TGTGCCAGCAGCAGGACAGGTCCGATGGAGACCCAGTACTTC,CASSRTGPMETQYF
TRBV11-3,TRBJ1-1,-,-,TGTGCCAGCAGCTTGTCAGGAGGCACTGAAGCTTTCTTT,CASSLSGGTEAFF
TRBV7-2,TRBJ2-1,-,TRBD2,TGTGCCAGCAGCCGCACCGGGCGGGGGACCTACAATGAGCAGTTCTTC,CASSRTGRGTYNEQFF
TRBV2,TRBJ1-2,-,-,TGTGCCAGCAGTGACAGGATCCACTATGGCTACACCTTC,CASSDRIHYGYTF
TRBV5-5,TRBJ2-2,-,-,TGTGCCAGCAGGAATACAAAGGGTAGCGAGAACACCGGGGAGCTGTTTTTT,CASRNTKGSENTGELFF
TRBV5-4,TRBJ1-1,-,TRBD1,TGTGCCAGCAGGTCGGGACAGAGCTTAGAAGCTTTCTTT,CASRSGQSLEAFF
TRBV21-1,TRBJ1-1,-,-,TGTGCCAGCAGCCCCTCGTCGGGAACTGAAGCTTTCTTT,CASSPSSGTEAFF
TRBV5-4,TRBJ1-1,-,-,TGTGCCAGCAGCTTGAAAGGAGGCTTGGGGACTGAAGCTTTCTTT,CASSLKGGLGTEAFF
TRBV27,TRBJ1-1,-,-,TGTGCCAGCAGTTCCGACAGGCGTACTGAAGCTTTCTTT,CASSSDRRTEAFF
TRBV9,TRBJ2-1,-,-,TGTGCCAGCAGCGGGGGGGGCACCTACAATGAGCAGTTCTTC,CASSGGGTYNEQFF
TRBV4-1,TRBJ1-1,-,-,TGCGCCAGCAGTCAAGATAGCACTGAAGCTTTCTTT,CASSQDSTEAFF
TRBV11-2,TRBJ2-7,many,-,TGTGCCAGCAGCTTATTCGGGGACAACGAGCAGTACTTC,CASSLFGDNEQYF
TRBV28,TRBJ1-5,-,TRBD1,TGTGCCAGCAGCCTCCAAGCGGGACAGGGGGCTGAGCCCCAGCATTTT,CASSLQAGQGAEPQHF
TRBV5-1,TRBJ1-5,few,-,TGCGCCAGCAGCTTGGCCGGGGGGCGCAATCAGCCCCAGCATTTT,CASSLAGGRNQPQHF
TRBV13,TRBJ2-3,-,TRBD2,TGTGCCAGCAGCTTCGGGGGGAGGGGAGACACAGATACGCAGTATTTT,CASSFGGRGDTDTQYF
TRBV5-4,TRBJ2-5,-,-,TGTGCCAGCAGCTCTGACCGGGACTACCAAGAGACCCAGTACTTC,CASSSDRDYQETQYF
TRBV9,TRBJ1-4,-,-,TGTGCCAGCAGCGGGAAAGGAGCGCAAGGAGGGGTTGGAAAACTGTTTTTT,CASSGKGAQGGVGKLFF
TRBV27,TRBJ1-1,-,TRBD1,TGTGCCAGCAAGCCTTTTGGGACAGGGGTCGCCACTGAAGCTTTCTTT,CASKPFGTGVATEAFF
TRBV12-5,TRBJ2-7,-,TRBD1,TGTGCTAGTGGTCCCGGGACAGGGCTCTACGAGCAGTACTTC,CASGPGTGLYEQYF
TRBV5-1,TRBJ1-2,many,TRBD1,TGCGCCAGCAGCGACGAGGGTGTTGGGACAGGCTATGGCTACACCTTC,CASSDEGVGTGYGYTF
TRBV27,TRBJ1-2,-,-,TGTGCCAGCAGTTTAAATTGGGCGGGCACTAACTATGGCTACACCTTC,CASSLNWAGTNYGYTF
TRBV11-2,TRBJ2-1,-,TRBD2,TGTGCCAGCAGCTTACTCGTATCCAGCGGGGGTAGCTCCTACAATGAGCAGTTCTTC,CASSLLVSSGGSSYNEQFF
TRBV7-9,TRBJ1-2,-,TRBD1,TGTGCCAGCAGTGTAACTGGACAGGGCGCAAACTATGGCTACACCTTC,CASSVTGQGANYGYTF
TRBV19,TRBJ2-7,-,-,TGTGCCAGTAGTATCGGACGCGGGTACTACGAGCAGTACTTC,CASSIGRGYYEQYF
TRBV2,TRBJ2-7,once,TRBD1,TGTGCCGGGTCACTTGACAGGGTCCACGAGCAGTACTTC,CAGSLDRVHEQYF
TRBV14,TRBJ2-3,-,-,TGTGCCAGCAGCCTGACTAGGGCTATAGGTTCAGATACGCAGTATTTT,CASSLTRAIGSDTQYF
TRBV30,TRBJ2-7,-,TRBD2,TGTGCCTGGAGCGCTGTAGCGGGGGTCGCCTACGAGCAGTACTTC,CAWSAVAGVAYEQYF
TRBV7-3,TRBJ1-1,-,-,TGTGCCAGCAGCGTGACATCGAACACTGAAGCTTTCTTT,CASSVTSNTEAFF
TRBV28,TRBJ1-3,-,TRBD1,TGTGCCAGCAGTTTCGCCGGGACAGGGTCTGGAAACACCATATATTTT,CASSFAGTGSGNTIYF
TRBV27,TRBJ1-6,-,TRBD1,TGTGCCAGCAGTCCCCGGACAGGGACAATGAATTCACCCCTCCACTTT,CASSPRTGTMNSPLHF